These 5 T cell receptor beta chains came from one sample sequenced in a study of T cell responses to AZD1222 COVID-19 vaccine. Sequenced by immunoSEQ multiplex PCR; TCRdb stores in-frame clones only, minus some. The repertoire holds more than 110,000 clones, more than 90% seen once, with 4% to 5.5% in the top ten. Sequences were derived from peripheral blood, sampled on day 0 of AZD1222 vaccination. The receptors here all came from an adult in good health.

This clone was detected only a few times. The chain carries TRBV13 and TRBJ1-3, with D perhaps TRBD1 (5 bases). Germline V CDR1 and CDR2: PRHDT, FYEKMQ (reference sequence). With 7 bases removed from V and 0 bases from J, the gap between germline ends came to 13 bases. The CDR3 sequence is 15 residues long. DNA for the CDR3: TGTGCCAGCACGGGGCCGGGGATCTCTGGAAACACCATATATTTT. This codes for CASTGPGISGNTIYF.

The chain employs TRBV5-1 and TRBJ1-3, with D unclear. This CDR3 is 15 amino acids long. Germline-derived CDR1 and CDR2 are SGHRS and YFSETQ. V lost 4 bases and J 2 bases, leaving 13 bases between the germline ends. CDR3 DNA: TGCGCCAGCAGCAGCAGCGGGGATCCTGGAAACACCATATATTTT. This gives the protein CASSSSGDPGNTIYF.

The CDR3 DNA sequence: TGTGCCAGCAGTTTGGGCGCCGGAAGCACAGATACGCAGTATTTT. Encoded protein: CASSLGAGSTDTQYF. The chain has TRBV28 and TRBJ2-3; D is uncertain. Germline V gene sequence: CDR1 MDHEN, CDR2 SYDVKM. Trimming left V 3 bases short and J 0 bases short, with 10 bases between. The CDR3 extends over 15 amino acids.

This clone was seen a handful of times. The V gene is TRBV5-1, the J gene TRBJ2-2, with 9 bases aligning to TRBD1. Unmatched junction bases numbered 4, after V lost 4 bases and J lost 0 bases. CDR3 length: 16 residues. CDR1 and CDR2 from the germline V gene are SGHRS and YFSETQ. CDR3: CASSPGDRANTGELFF. The CDR3 DNA is TGCGCCAGCAGCCCGGGGGACAGGGCGAACACCGGGGAGCTGTTTTTT. The entire variable domain, with the rest obtained from reference TRBV5-1 and TRBJ2-2, is as follows: KAGVTQTPRYLIKTRGQQVTLSCSPISGHRSVSWYQQTPGQGLQFLFEYFSETQRNKGNFPGRFSGRQFSNSRSEMNVSTLELGDSALYLCASSPGDRANTGELFFGEGSRLTVL.

J is TRBJ1-5 and V is TRBV28; 7 bases map to TRBD1. The germline CDR1 and CDR2 sequences are MDHEN and SYDVKM. Germline trimming cut 4 bases from V and 4 bases from J; bases unmatched to any gene: 4. The CDR3 has 14 residues. The CDR3: CASSSDRVNQPQHF. CDR3 DNA: TGTGCCAGCAGTTCCGACAGGGTGAATCAGCCCCAGCATTTT.